The clone carrying this TCR beta chain was seen a handful of times. The CDR3 runs to 14 residues. Between the trimmed V and J ends, which lost 3 bases and 4 bases, there was a span of 12 bases. Germline V gene sequence: CDR1 MNHEY, CDR2 SMNVEV (reference sequence). In TCRdb, the RT-PCR reads were re-called with MiXCR into one record per CDR3 protein. The data hold about 410,000 distinct CDR3 sequences, with 15% to 20% observed a single time. This record belongs to a study of patients and donors after allogeneic stem cell transplantation. This sequence was found in a human donor who was either an allogeneic HSCT recipient or a stem cell or donor lymphocyte infusion donor (not recorded which). It is not recorded whose cells these are; they may come from a transplant donor. V gene TRBV27 combines with J gene TRBJ1-2, with D perhaps matching TRBD1 (6 bases). The sample was blood, either unsorted or a sorted T cell fraction (not recorded which). CDR3 loop: CASSFTMDSYGYTF. The CDR3 DNA is TGTGCCAGCAGTTTTACGATGGACAGCTATGGCTACACCTTC.